One sample yielded the 21 T cell receptor beta chains listed below, sequenced in a study of beta chain features in type 1 diabetes (dated by TCRdb to about 2018). Overall study outcomes, separate from this receptor: A moderate but significant shortening of TCRB CDR3 length was observed in type 1 diabetes patients in all four CD4+ subsets.

The antigens these receptors bind are not known. Library creation used the immunoSEQ multiplex PCR assay. The entire amount of isolated RNA was reverse transcribed using the High Capacity cDNA Reverse Transcription Kit, so the sequenced TCRB transcripts were expressed ones. As stored in TCRdb, this immuneACCESS dataset retains in-frame rearrangements with V and J assigned. A fraction of the clones does not appear; measured against another copy, unresolved V genes explain less than half of the discrepancy, and the remainder lacks a known reason. The sample table records 300,000 to 350,000 clones; roughly 13% of these occur just once. Together, the top ten hold about 0.016% of the sample. Sequenced material: naive CD4+ T cells from blood. This sample's cell subset or site label indicates: true naive CD4+ T cells. These receptors originate from a woman in her late teens or twenties with type 1 diabetes.

This clone was seen a handful of times. The rearrangement links TRBV7-2 to TRBJ2-5; perhaps TRBD2 as D (5 bases). This CDR3 has 14 residues. Germline lookup yields CDR1 SGHTA and CDR2 FQGNSA. The V and J ends lost 4 bases and 5 bases respectively, with 14 bases between them. The CDR3 sequence is CASSSRRAGETQYF. Here the CDR3 DNA reads TGTGCCAGCAGCTCCCGTAGGGCGGGTGAGACCCAGTACTTC. The variable domain in full, with the rest retrieved from reference TRBV7-2 and TRBJ2-5, is GAGVSQSPSNKVTEKGKDVELRCDPISGHTALYWYRQSLGQGLEFLIYFQGNSAPDKSGLPSDRFSAERTGGSVSTLTIQRTQQEDSAVYLCASSSRRAGETQYFGPGTRLLVL.

This clone occurred a few times. The chain has TRBV9 and TRBJ2-7; TRBD1 aligns across 7 bases. Trimming took 5 bases from V and 7 from J; bases not matched to a gene: 12. The CDR3 runs to 14 residues. Germline values: CDR1 SGDLS, CDR2 YYNGEE. In DNA, the CDR3 is TGTGCCAGCAGTACGACAGGGACAGCAGTTGAGCAGTACTTC. Translation: CASSTTGTAVEQYF.

The rearrangement links TRBV29-1 to TRBJ2-7, with a possible D match to TRBD2 (6 bases). Per the germline V gene, CDR1 is SQVTM and CDR2 is ANQGSEA. Trimming shortened V by 3 bases and J by 3 bases, and 15 bases separated the two germline ends. The CDR3 loop spans 14 amino acids. The DNA for the CDR3 is TGCAGCGTTGATCACTTGCTGCGGGACTACGAGCAGTACGTC. This encodes CSVDHLLRDYEQYV.

The genes are TRBV30 and TRBJ2-1; TRBD2 agrees at 12 bases. Looked up from germline, CDR1 is GTSNPN and CDR2 is SVGIG (reference sequence). The CDR3 runs 17 residues. With V trimmed by 2 bases and J by 2 bases, 7 bases remained unmatched. Here the CDR3 reads CAWSPSRLAGAYNEQFF. CDR3 DNA sequence: TGTGCCTGGAGTCCTTCTCGACTAGCGGGGGCCTACAATGAGCAGTTCTTC. Full variable domain (rest looked up from reference TRBV30 and TRBJ2-1): SQTIHQWPATLVQPVGSPLSLECTVEGTSNPNLYWYRQAAGRGLQLLFYSVGIGQISSEVPQNLSASRPQDRQFILSSKKLLLSDSGFYLCAWSPSRLAGAYNEQFFGPGTRLTVL.

This clone was counted a few times. V and J are TRBV2 and TRBJ2-6, with D possibly matching TRBD1 (6 bases). Trimming pared 3 bases from V and 2 bases from J, leaving 17 bases between. Germline lookup yields CDR1 SNHLY and CDR2 FYNNEI. This CDR3 spans 18 amino acids. In DNA form, the CDR3 reads TGTGCCAGCAGTGACCCAGGGGCTTGGAACCCTGGGGCCAACGTCCTGACTTTC. Its translation: CASSDPGAWNPGANVLTF.

This clone appeared a few times. The J gene is TRBJ2-5, the V gene TRBV7-9, with 9 bases matching TRBD1. Trimming removed 7 bases from V and 6 bases from J; junction bases left unmatched: 12. Per germline, CDR1 SEHNR and CDR2 FQNEAQ (reference sequence). The CDR3 spans 15 residues. CDR3 bases: TGTGCCAGCAACCCCGACAGGGGGAAATCGAAGACCCAGTACTTC. This encodes CASNPDRGKSKTQYF.

The chain has TRBV1 and TRBJ2-3; TRBD1, the table's D call, lacks a check against the DNA. TRBV1 is flagged as a pseudogene. The CDR3 extends over 16 amino acids. For the CDR3, the DNA is TGCACCAGCAGCCAAGAGGATCCTGACCAGGCAGATACGCAGTATTTT. Translated, it gives CTSSQEDPDQADTQYF.

This clone was counted between two and nine times. V and J are TRBV11-2 and TRBJ1-4, with TRBD1 identical over 10 bases. CDR1 SGHAT and CDR2 FQNNGV come from the germline V gene. The CDR3 runs to 15 residues. With V trimmed by 7 bases and J by 8 bases, 10 bases remained unmatched. This chain's CDR3 is CASKIRQGAQEKLFF. The CDR3 region has the DNA TGTGCCAGCAAGATTCGACAGGGGGCACAAGAAAAACTGTTTTTT.

The chain uses TRBV5-4 and TRBJ1-2, with TRBD1 as a possible D gene (6 bases). The CDR3 contains 12 residues. Germline-derived CDR1 and CDR2 are SGHNT and YYREEE (reference sequence). Trimming cost V 1 base and J 7 bases, with 8 bases left between them. The CDR3 DNA follows: TGTGCCAGCAGCTTGCCAGGGGCTGGCTACACCTTC. The encoded protein is CASSLPGAGYTF.

The V and J genes are TRBV6-5 and TRBJ2-2, with TRBD1 matching over 7 bases. The V gene's germline CDR1 is MNHEY and CDR2 SVGAGI. There are 13 residues in the CDR3. The V segment lost 6 bases and the J segment 7 bases; nucleotides outside the gene matches: 5. For the CDR3, the DNA is TGTGCCAGCAGGACAGGGTCCGTCGGGGAGCTGTTTTTT. Translating gives CASRTGSVGELFF.

The table lists this clone with a few counts. The V call is TRBV7-2, the J call TRBJ1-5; D possibly corresponds to TRBD1 (6 bases). This CDR3 spans 15 amino acids. Trimming took 1 base from V and 3 from J, leaving 10 bases between them. Germline CDR1 reads SGHTA; CDR2 reads FQGNSA. The CDR3: CASSLVGQTNQPQHF. The CDR3, as DNA: TGTGCCAGCAGCTTAGTAGGACAGACCAATCAGCCCCAGCATTTT.

This clone was picked up a small number of times. The chain is built from TRBV7-2 and TRBJ2-2; D is ambiguous. This CDR3 is built from 14 residues. Germline lookup yields CDR1 SGHTA and CDR2 FQGNSA. Between the trimmed V and J ends, which lost 1 base and 5 bases, there was a span of 8 bases. CDR3 in DNA: TGTGCCAGCAGCTTAGACGGCGGAACCGGGGAGCTGTTTTTT. It yields the protein CASSLDGGTGELFF.

Note on this clone: Since a much larger clone is just one base distant, this may be a read error. The V call is TRBV5-6, the J call TRBJ2-1; 11 nucleotides match TRBD1. CDR3 length: 11 amino acids. Germline V gene data show CDR1 as SGHDT and CDR2 as YYEEEE. CDR3 residues: CASSFRDRGVF. Written as DNA, the CDR3 is TGTGCCAGCAGCTTCCGGGACAGGGGGGTCTTC.

On this clone: In the same sample, other DNA sequences code for this CDR3. This chain uses TRBV29-1 with TRBJ2-3, with 11 nucleotides matching TRBD2. The CDR3 sequence is 14 residues long. Unmatched junction bases numbered 2, after V lost 6 bases and J lost 0 bases. Germline loops: CDR1 SQVTM, CDR2 ANQGSEA. CDR3 coding DNA: TGCAGCGTGCGGACTAGCGGGAGCACAGATACGCAGTATTTT. This encodes CSVRTSGSTDTQYF.

This clone turned up a few times. The chain employs TRBV30 and TRBJ2-6; 8 bases agree with TRBD2. Germline V lookup: CDR1 GTSNPN, CDR2 SVGIG (reference sequence). Trimming at V came to 3 bases and at J to 0 bases, leaving 7 bases not matched to a gene. The CDR3 runs 17 residues. The CDR3 reads CAWSRGGYSSGANVLTF. CDR3 coding DNA: TGTGCCTGGAGCCGGGGGGGATATTCCTCTGGGGCCAACGTCCTGACTTTC.

A few counts support this clone. The chain has TRBV15 and TRBJ2-7; D not resolved. CDR1 and CDR2 from the germline V gene are LNHNV and YYDKDF (reference sequence). The CDR3 has 13 amino acids. With 0 bases removed from V and 2 bases from J, the gap between germline ends came to 5 bases. The CDR3 here is CATSRDQAYEQYV. The CDR3 DNA follows: TGTGCCACCAGCAGAGACCAGGCCTACGAGCAGTACGTC.

This clone showed up just once. This chain joins TRBV7-6 and TRBJ2-2; D may be TRBD2 (5 bases). The germline CDR1 and CDR2 sequences are SGHVS and FNYEAQ. V lost 4 bases and J 3 bases, leaving 18 bases between the germline ends. CDR3 length: 17 amino acids. CDR3: CASSSLEVGVYTGELFF. As DNA, the CDR3 is TGTGCCAGCAGCTCACTAGAGGTTGGGGTTTACACCGGGGAGCTGTTTTTT. The entire variable domain, with the rest obtained from reference TRBV7-6 and TRBJ2-2, is as follows: GAGVSQSPRYKVTKRGQDVALRCDPISGHVSLYWYRQALGQGPEFLTYFNYEAQQDKSGLPNDRFSAERPEGSISTLTIQRTEQRDSAMYRCASSSLEVGVYTGELFFGEGSRLTVL.

The chain joins TRBV23-1 to TRBJ2-6; D is possibly TRBD2 (5 bases). TRBV23-1 has ORF status, its function being uncertain. The CDR3 has 20 residues. Trimming took off 4 bases at V and 2 bases at J, with 24 bases between the two ends. CDR3 amino acids: CASSPRGIGLTVAGANVLTF. In DNA, the CDR3 is TGCGCCAGCAGTCCCCGAGGCATCGGACTCACAGTGGCTGGGGCCAACGTCCTGACTTTC.

This rearrangement joins TRBV18 to TRBJ1-2; D might be TRBD1 (6 bases). The CDR3 is made up of 14 amino acids. Trimming took 0 bases from V and 7 from J, leaving 12 bases between them. Germline lookup yields CDR1 KGHSH and CDR2 LQKENI. The chain's CDR3 is CASSPPPTGSGYTF. CDR3 sequence (DNA): TGTGCCAGCTCACCACCGCCGACAGGCTCTGGCTACACCTTC.

This clone was detected only a few times. The J gene is TRBJ1-2, the V gene TRBV4-1; D not resolved. Germline V CDR1 and CDR2: MGHRA, YSYEKL. This CDR3 comprises 16 residues. Trimming pared 2 bases from V and 2 bases from J, leaving 15 bases between. The CDR3: CASSQLGGSFNYGYTF. The CDR3 nucleotides are TGCGCCAGCAGCCAACTAGGAGGTAGCTTCAACTATGGCTACACCTTC.

This clone was recorded a few times. The CDR3 nucleotides read TGTGCCAGCAGCTTAGTCAGGGCCGGGGAGCTGTTTTTT. Translating gives CASSLVRAGELFF. The J gene is TRBJ2-2, the V gene TRBV7-8; perhaps TRBD1 as D (5 bases). Trimming removed 1 base from V and 6 bases from J, with 6 bases in between. Germline V gene sequence: CDR1 SGHVS, CDR2 FQNEAQ. This CDR3 is 13 amino acids long.